This TCR beta chain derives from a study of T cell responses to AZD1222 COVID-19 vaccine. Per germline, CDR1 MNHNS and CDR2 SASEGT. The CDR3 extends over 13 amino acids. Concerning this clone: Its target is unknown. A junction boundary mismatches the germline segment, possibly from a read error.

General study points: After the peak T cell response, and only then, were repertoires sampled. Clonal diversity may have been underestimated in mostly white British donors. Nearly half of spike-specific TCRs reportedly go after variant regions that carry no mutations.

Libraries were prepared by immunoSEQ multiplex PCR; TCRdb keeps only in-frame clonotypes and omits some of them. The sample holds around 110,000 clones, 80% to 90% seen once. The chain carries TRBV6-1 and TRBJ1-2, with a tentative D call TRBD1 (6 bases). The input for sequencing was peripheral blood, taken on day 0 of AZD1222 vaccination. This TCR came from an adult in good health. Here the CDR3 reads CASSEGEDSSGHF. Here the CDR3 DNA reads TGTGCCAGCAGTGAAGGGGAGGACAGTTCGGGGCACTTC.